Listed here are 20 T cell receptor beta chains from one sample, sequenced in a study of regulatory T cells in long-lasting Graves disease. Time point noted: newly diagnosed GD, antithyroid drugs for less than 3 months. Preparation of the TCR library used RNA extracted from PBMCs. The TCR beta library used iRepertoire HTBI primers with Arm-PCR amplification of CDR3. TCRdb processed the multiplex PCR reads anew with MiXCR; each CDR3 protein has one entry. The data show fewer than 450,000 distinct CDR3 sequences, about 15% seen once. These data are also associated with another study on T cells in Graves' hyperthyroidism and ophthalmopathy.

The specimen was peripheral blood mononuclear cells (PBMCs), collected at new diagnosis, from a patient treated with antithyroid drugs. These receptors came from a woman aged 40 to 49 with Graves disease.

This clonotype was seen ten or more times. The V and J genes are TRBV6-2 or TRBV6-3 and TRBJ2-7; the D is unclear. Germline CDR1 and CDR2: MNHEY and SVGEGT. Trimming left V 5 bases short and J 2 bases short, with 4 bases between. This CDR3 has 11 amino acids. DNA for the CDR3: TGTGCCAGCAGTGAAGCCTACGAGCAGTACTTC. Amino acids: CASSEAYEQYF.

Worth noting for this clonotype: The junction departs from the called germline gene at one end, perhaps through a read error. This chain connects TRBV20-1 to TRBJ1-1; 9 bases are shared with TRBD1. The CDR3 sequence is 14 residues long. Germline-derived CDR1 and CDR2 are DFQATT and SNEGSKA (reference sequence). CDR3 in DNA: TGCAGTGCTCGAGAGGGGACAGGGTACACTGGAGCTTTCTTT. Its protein product is CSAREGTGYTGAFF.

The V and J genes are TRBV6-2 or TRBV6-3 and TRBJ2-1; TRBD2 agrees at 10 bases. Germline V gene lookup returns CDR1 MNHEY and CDR2 SVGEGT. V shed 5 bases, J shed 5 bases, and the junction held 15 bases outside the gene matches. The CDR3 is made up of 18 amino acids. The CDR3 sequence is CASSPSSWGLANNNEQFF. CDR3 DNA sequence: TGTGCCAGCAGTCCCTCCTCCTGGGGACTAGCGAATAACAATGAGCAGTTCTTC.

This clonotype was detected ten times or more. The genes are TRBV3-1 and TRBJ2-1; 9 bases agree with TRBD2. The CDR3 runs 16 residues. Germline lookup yields CDR1 LGHDT and CDR2 YNNKEL (reference sequence). The junction had 10 bases not matched to a gene; V was cut back by 4 bases and J by 6 bases. CDR3 residues: CASSPSEGGRVNEQFF. The CDR3 DNA follows: TGTGCCAGCAGCCCCTCGGAAGGCGGGAGGGTCAATGAGCAGTTCTTC.

This clonotype has a count of ten or more. This rearrangement joins TRBV11-2 to TRBJ2-2; 7 nucleotides agree with TRBD2. This CDR3 is built from 16 residues. Germline V CDR1 and CDR2: SGHAT, FQNNGV. Trimming removed 5 bases from V and 4 bases from J; junction bases left unmatched: 10. The CDR3 nucleotides are TGTGCCAGCAGCCGCCTCGGAGGGAGGGTCACCGGGGAGCTGTTTTTT. Translated: CASSRLGGRVTGELFF. The full variable domain, in which reference TRBV11-2 and TRBJ2-2 provide the parts outside the CDR3, is EAGVAQSPRYKIIEKRQSVAFWCNPISGHATLYWYQQILGQGPKLLIQFQNNGVVDDSQLPKDRFSAERLKGVDSTLKIQPAKLEDSAVYLCASSRLGGRVTGELFFGEGSRLTVL.

This clonotype was counted ten times or more. This chain connects TRBV5-4 to TRBJ1-6; D uncertain. The V gene's germline CDR1 is SGHNT and CDR2 YYREEE (reference sequence). The CDR3 sequence is 15 residues long. Trimming took 1 base from V and 7 from J, leaving 12 bases between them. CDR3 region: CASSLFGLVNSPLHF. CDR3 DNA: TGTGCCAGCAGCTTGTTCGGACTGGTGAATTCACCCCTCCACTTT.

This clonotype has ten or more counts. This chain links TRBV5-1 with TRBJ1-2, with D hard to call. The germline V gene has CDR1 SGHRS and CDR2 YFSETQ. This CDR3 has 13 residues. Trimming removed 4 bases at V and 1 base at J, with 8 bases between. CDR3 sequence: CASSHDVNYGYTF. DNA for the CDR3: TGCGCCAGCAGCCACGACGTTAACTATGGCTACACCTTC. The variable domain in full, with the rest retrieved from reference TRBV5-1 and TRBJ1-2, is KAGVTQTPRYLIKTRGQQVTLSCSPISGHRSVSWYQQTPGQGLQFLFEYFSETQRNKGNFPGRFSGRQFSNSRSEMNVSTLELGDSALYLCASSHDVNYGYTFGSGTRLTVV.

As for this clonotype: Since no conserved phenylalanine or tryptophan closes the CDR3, a read error is the likely cause. The chain uses TRBV11-3 and TRBJ2-2, with D tentatively TRBD1 (5 bases). Germline CDR1 reads SGHNT; CDR2 reads YENEEA. V was pared by 5 bases and J by 6 bases, with 13 bases between. The CDR3 extends over 14 amino acids. The CDR3 region is CASSNERQSGELFS. The CDR3 coding sequence is TGTGCCAGCAGCAACGAAAGACAGTCCGGGGAGCTGTTTTCT.

The table lists this clonotype with many counts. The chain uses TRBV28 and TRBJ2-7; D unclear. The CDR3 extends over 14 amino acids. Per germline, CDR1 MDHEN and CDR2 SYDVKM. V was trimmed by 5 bases and J by 0 bases, leaving 11 bases between them. CDR3 bases: TGTGCCAGCAGTAGGGCGCGGTACTCCTACGAGCAGTACTTC. Amino acids: CASSRARYSYEQYF.

This clonotype was seen ten or more times. This chain links TRBV5-1 with TRBJ1-1; 8 nucleotides agree with TRBD1. Germline V lookup: CDR1 SGHRS, CDR2 YFSETQ. Trimming removed 2 bases from V and 6 bases from J; junction bases left unmatched: 3. There are 13 residues in the CDR3. The CDR3 DNA reads TGCGCCAGCAGCTTTCAGGGGGCTCCTGAAGCTTTCTTT. Translation: CASSFQGAPEAFF.

The CDR3 sequence is CSVGTSGSIIQETQYF. CDR3 in DNA: TGCAGTGTAGGGACTAGCGGGAGTATTATTCAAGAGACCCAGTACTTC. This rearrangement joins TRBV20-1 to TRBJ2-5; 14 bases are shared with TRBD2. Germline CDR1 and CDR2: DFQATT and SNEGSKA (reference sequence). Trimming at V came to 7 bases and at J to 2 bases, leaving 9 bases not matched to a gene. The CDR3 is 16 amino acids.

In this sample, this clonotype turned up once. A clone one base away is much larger, so this may be a read error. The chain links TRBV6-1 to TRBJ1-1; D possibly corresponds to TRBD1 (5 bases). Germline values: CDR1 MNHNS, CDR2 SASEGT. The CDR3 length is 13 residues. CDR3 region: CDSSPPGYPEAFF. CDR3 nucleotide sequence: TGTGACAGCAGTCCCCCAGGGTACCCTGAAGCTTTCTTT.

In its sample, this clonotype was seen many times. The V gene is TRBV20-1, the J gene TRBJ2-4; 9 nucleotides line up with TRBD1. CDR1 and CDR2 (germline): DFQATT, SNEGSKA (reference sequence). This CDR3 spans 15 amino acids. Unmatched junction bases numbered 5, after V lost 5 bases and J lost 0 bases. CDR3 region: CSAPTGGAAKNIQYF. CDR3 bases: TGCAGTGCTCCTACAGGGGGCGCAGCCAAAAACATTCAGTACTTC.

This clonotype occurred many times. This chain joins TRBV6-1 and TRBJ1-2, with D possibly being TRBD1 (5 bases). V lost 10 bases, J lost 6 bases, and 21 bases lay in between. CDR3 size: 14 residues. Germline values: CDR1 MNHNS, CDR2 SASEGT. DNA for the CDR3: TGTGCCACAACCCCCCCGGGGCGGAGTAATGGCTACACCTTC. This encodes CATTPPGRSNGYTF.

This clonotype has a handful of counts. V usage is TRBV19 and J usage is TRBJ2-7; 7 bases match TRBD2. This CDR3 comprises 18 residues. With 0 bases clipped from V and 4 bases from J, the junction kept 15 bases outside the gene matches. Looked up from germline, CDR1 is LNHDA and CDR2 is SQIVND (reference sequence). The CDR3 loop reads CASSIDGSGAGASYEQYF. In DNA form, the CDR3 reads TGTGCCAGTAGTATAGACGGGTCCGGGGCGGGAGCTTCTTACGAGCAGTACTTC.

CDR3 sequence reads: CSARTPGLAGSIDEQFF. CDR3 nucleotides: TGCAGTGCTAGGACCCCCGGACTAGCGGGGTCTATCGATGAGCAGTTCTTC. The V and J genes are TRBV20-1 and TRBJ2-1; 12 bases map to TRBD2. CDR3 length: 17 residues. Germline V gives CDR1 DFQATT, CDR2 SNEGSKA (reference sequence). The ends lost 3 bases at V and 8 bases at J; junction bases unmatched: 14.

This clonotype was counted at least ten times. The rearrangement uses TRBV5-1 and TRBJ2-7; the D is unclear. Germline loops: CDR1 SGHRS, CDR2 YFSETQ. The V and J ends lost 0 bases and 3 bases respectively, with 10 bases between them. CDR3 size: 14 residues. The CDR3 nucleotides are TGCGCCAGCAGCTTGGAGGGCAGGCTCTACGAGCAGTACTTC. Encoded protein: CASSLEGRLYEQYF.

In this sample, this clonotype turned up a few times. This sequence joins TRBV4-1 and TRBJ2-5, with D tentatively TRBD1 or TRBD2 (6 bases each). CDR3 length equals 14 residues. V was trimmed by 3 bases and J by 4 bases, leaving 12 bases between them. Germline V gene data show CDR1 as MGHRA and CDR2 as YSYEKL. The DNA for the CDR3 is TGCGCCAGCAGCCAGCGGGACACGCGAGAGACCCAGTACTTC. Translated, it gives CASSQRDTRETQYF.

This chain connects TRBV20-1 to TRBJ2-6; TRBD2 matches 12 bases. With V trimmed by 6 bases and J by 4 bases, 7 bases remained unmatched. Germline values: CDR1 DFQATT, CDR2 SNEGSKA (reference sequence). CDR3 length: 16 residues. CDR3 sequence reads: CSALLAGGPGANVLTF. In DNA, the CDR3 is TGCAGTGCGCTACTAGCGGGAGGACCGGGGGCCAACGTCCTGACTTTC.

This chain links TRBV15 with TRBJ2-2; D unclear. CDR3 length: 20 residues. Trimming took off 0 bases at V and 3 bases at J, with 23 bases between the two ends. The germline gives CDR1 LNHNV, CDR2 YYDKDF (reference sequence). The chain's CDR3 is CATSRDRITVFSIDTGELFF. The CDR3, as DNA: TGTGCCACCAGCAGAGATCGTATAACAGTTTTTTCCATAGACACCGGGGAGCTGTTTTTT. Full variable domain (missing parts from reference TRBV15 and TRBJ2-2): DAMVIQNPRYQVTQFGKPVTLSCSQTLNHNVMYWYQQKSSQAPKLLFHYYDKDFNNEADTPDNFQSRRPNTSFCFLDIRSPGLGDTAMYLCATSRDRITVFSIDTGELFFGEGSRLTVL.